These 16 T cell receptor beta chains came from one sample sequenced in a study of cytomegalovirus exposure and HLA in healthy donors. 13 Jbeta primers and 60 Vbeta primers were used for the PCR. The protocol was immunoSEQ multiplex PCR, while the TCRdb copy is restricted to in-frame clones and leaves out a portion. Counted here are 220,000 or so clones, about 75% occurring once; the ten biggest clones make up roughly 1.9%. Sequenced sample: PBMCs. These TCRs come from a young woman in good health and CMV-seronegative.

This clone was found once. This chain uses TRBV6-5 with TRBJ2-7, with TRBD2 as a possible D gene (6 bases). V was cut by 6 bases and J by 4 bases, with 13 bases left in between. The V gene's germline CDR1 is MNHEY and CDR2 SVGAGI. The CDR3 runs 13 residues. Written as DNA, the CDR3 is TGTGCCAGCAGCTACGGGACTTTTTACGAGCAGTACTTC. This translates into CASSYGTFYEQYF.

This chain connects TRBV6-1 to TRBJ1-2, with 7 bases fitting TRBD1. V was clipped by 6 bases and J by 9 bases; unmatched bases: 13. The CDR3 sequence is 14 residues long. CDR1 and CDR2 (germline): MNHNS, SASEGT. This CDR3 reads CASSTGDALPSYTF. The CDR3, as DNA: TGTGCCAGCAGCACAGGGGATGCCCTCCCCAGCTACACCTTC.

This chain uses TRBV5-6 with TRBJ1-5, with 7 bases that match TRBD1. The CDR3 loop spans 17 amino acids. CDR1 SGHDT and CDR2 YYEEEE come from the germline V gene. The J segment lost 0 bases and the V segment lost 0 bases, leaving 6 bases of the junction unmatched. CDR3 DNA: TGTGCCAGCAGCTTGGGGCTTACAGGGGATAGCAATCAGCCCCAGCATTTT. Translated, it gives CASSLGLTGDSNQPQHF.

This clone was picked up a small number of times. The genes are TRBV5-6 and TRBJ2-1, with 11 bases that match TRBD1. Germline V gene lookup returns CDR1 SGHDT and CDR2 YYEEEE. This CDR3 is built from 16 residues. Germline trimming cut 1 base from V and 7 bases from J; bases unmatched to any gene: 7. CDR3 nucleotides: TGTGCCAGCAGCTTGCGTGGGACAGGGGGGACAAATGAGCAGTTCTTC. This sequence encodes CASSLRGTGGTNEQFF. The variable domain in full, completed from reference TRBV5-6 and TRBJ2-1, reads DAGVTQSPTHLIKTRGQQVTLRCSPKSGHDTVSWYQQALGQGPQFIFQYYEEEERQRGNFPDRFSGHQFPNYSSELNVNALLLGDSALYLCASSLRGTGGTNEQFFGPGTRLTVL.

This clone occurred once. The chain couples TRBV19 to TRBJ2-2, with 8 bases identical to TRBD1. Unmatched junction bases numbered 9, after V lost 6 bases and J lost 3 bases. Germline values: CDR1 LNHDA, CDR2 SQIVND (reference sequence). CDR3 size: 16 residues. The CDR3 nucleotides read TGTGCCAGTAGGGGGGCAGGGGGCCTATACACCGGGGAGCTGTTTTTT. It is translated as CASRGAGGLYTGELFF. Using reference TRBV19 and TRBJ2-2 for the parts outside the CDR3, the full variable domain is DGGITQSPKYLFRKEGQNVTLSCEQNLNHDAMYWYRQDPGQGLRLIYYSQIVNDFQKGDIAEGYSVSREKKESFPLTVTSAQKNPTAFYLCASRGAGGLYTGELFFGEGSRLTVL.

The rearrangement links TRBV10-1 to TRBJ2-3, with 7 bases matching TRBD2. This CDR3 comprises 16 residues. Trimming removed 10 bases from V and 6 bases from J; junction bases left unmatched: 19. Germline-derived CDR1 and CDR2 are WNHNN and SYGVQD (reference sequence). The CDR3 bases are TGCGCCATCCACGCCTCGTCCGGGACTATCAGGGATACGCAGTATTTT. Its protein is CAIHASSGTIRDTQYF.

The chain links TRBV16 to TRBJ2-7; possibly TRBD1 for D (6 bases). V lost 4 bases, J lost 4 bases, and 11 bases lay in between. CDR1 and CDR2 from the germline V gene are KGHSY and FQNENV. This CDR3 comprises 13 residues. CDR3 DNA sequence: TGTGCCAGCAGCCGCCCCAGGGGTTACGAGCAGTACTTC. Protein sequence: CASSRPRGYEQYF.

The chain is built from TRBV6-6 and TRBJ1-1, with D tentatively TRBD1 (5 bases). CDR1 is MNHNY and CDR2 is SVGAGI in the germline V gene (reference sequence). The length of the CDR3 is 13 residues. V was shortened by 7 bases and J by 0 bases, with 9 bases between the two germline ends. The CDR3 DNA follows: TGTGCCAGCACCCGACAGTTGAACACTGAAGCTTTCTTT. Encoded protein: CASTRQLNTEAFF.

The chain is built from TRBV15 and TRBJ2-5, with 10 bases aligning to TRBD2. Germline lookup yields CDR1 LNHNV and CDR2 YYDKDF (reference sequence). The CDR3 runs 22 residues. J gave up 5 bases and V 1 base, and 25 bases lay outside the gene matches. The CDR3 region is CATSRVYWKTSGLRTVWETQYF. The CDR3 nucleotides are TGTGCCACCAGCAGAGTGTATTGGAAGACTAGCGGGTTAAGAACCGTTTGGGAGACCCAGTACTTC.

With regard to this clone: This CDR3 is missing its conserved last phenylalanine or tryptophan, likely due to a read error. The chain carries TRBV29-1 and TRBJ1-2; D remains ambiguous. CDR3 length equals 12 residues. Deletions cut 1 base from V and 7 bases from J, with 10 bases between. Germline V CDR1 and CDR2: SQVTM, ANQGSEA. The CDR3 is CSVEGRISGYTL. CDR3 sequence (DNA): TGCAGCGTTGAAGGGAGGATAAGTGGCTACACCTTG.

The chain recombines TRBV19 with TRBJ2-2; D is uncertain. The CDR3 spans 13 residues. V was shortened by 5 bases and J by 3 bases, with 7 bases between the two germline ends. Germline-derived CDR1 and CDR2 are LNHDA and SQIVND (reference sequence). The CDR3 is CASSLTDTGELFF. The CDR3 coding sequence is TGTGCCAGTAGTCTAACAGACACCGGGGAGCTGTTTTTT. Full variable domain (rest looked up from reference TRBV19 and TRBJ2-2): DGGITQSPKYLFRKEGQNVTLSCEQNLNHDAMYWYRQDPGQGLRLIYYSQIVNDFQKGDIAEGYSVSREKKESFPLTVTSAQKNPTAFYLCASSLTDTGELFFGEGSRLTVL.

The chain is built from TRBV4-2 and TRBJ2-1; D is undetermined. CDR1 LGHNA and CDR2 YNFKEQ come from the germline V gene. V was pared by 1 base and J by 10 bases, with 14 bases between. The CDR3 is 14 amino acids. This chain's CDR3 is CASSQGIETTEQFF. The CDR3 DNA reads as TGTGCCAGCAGCCAAGGAATTGAGACAACCGAGCAGTTCTTC.

This chain uses TRBV6-1 with TRBJ2-3; D not certain. The germline V gene encodes CDR1 MNHNS and CDR2 SASEGT. Trimming removed 2 bases at V and 0 bases at J, with 9 bases between. The CDR3 loop spans 15 amino acids. The CDR3 region is CASSEYRTSTDTQYF. CDR3 coding DNA: TGTGCCAGCAGTGAATACAGAACTAGCACAGATACGCAGTATTTT.

The sample holds many counts of this clone. The chain couples TRBV5-4 to TRBJ2-7, with D possibly matching TRBD1 (6 bases). CDR3 length: 14 residues. Germline assignment: CDR1 SGHNT and CDR2 YYREEE (reference sequence). Trimming cost V 2 bases and J 3 bases, with 12 bases left between them. In DNA, the CDR3 is TGTGCCAGCAGCTTCCGGGACAACCTCTACGAGCAGTACTTC. As protein: CASSFRDNLYEQYF.

The chain joins TRBV7-6 to TRBJ2-3; D unclear. The CDR3 extends over 14 amino acids. Deletions cut 2 bases from V and 1 base from J, with 7 bases between. Germline CDR1 SGHVS, CDR2 FNYEAQ. The DNA of the CDR3 is TGTGCCAGCAGCTTAAGCGCCGGCACAGATACGCAGTATTTT. It translates to CASSLSAGTDTQYF.

The chain is built from TRBV7-6 and TRBJ1-2; possible D gene TRBD1, 5 bases. Trimming took off 5 bases at V and 1 base at J, with 11 bases between the two ends. The CDR3 runs to 14 residues. Germline CDR1 is SGHVS and CDR2 is FNYEAQ. The CDR3 nucleotides read TGTGCCAGCAGCCAAGGGGTCGGTAACTATGGCTACACCTTC. Amino acid sequence: CASSQGVGNYGYTF.